The T cell receptor (beta chain) described here comes from a study of cytotoxic CD8 clonotypes in ibrutinib-treated CLL. V lost 3 bases, J lost 8 bases, and 10 bases stayed unmatched. CDR3 size: 15 residues. Germline V gene data show CDR1 as KGHSH and CDR2 as LQKENI. This table comes from immunoSEQ multiplex PCR, and its TCRdb copy is limited to in-frame clones, with some not included. The table has approximately 210,000 clones, over 55% seen once. Sequences were derived from PBMCs, sampled after 24 months of ibrutinib treatment. This clonotype was sampled from a human donor with chronic lymphocytic leukemia. The V and J genes are TRBV18 and TRBJ2-1, with TRBD2 matching 7 bases. CDR3 in amino acids: CASSPLLAGVYEQFF. The CDR3 DNA reads TGTGCCAGCTCACCTCTATTAGCGGGCGTTTATGAGCAGTTCTTC.